The 17 T cell receptor beta chains given below trace back to one sample, sequenced in a study of cytomegalovirus exposure and HLA in healthy donors. Primers: 60 Vbeta forward and 13 Jbeta reverse. Sequencing used immunoSEQ multiplex PCR; TCRdb keeps in-frame clones, though not all of them. The sample has 150,000 to 200,000 clones, 65% to 70% seen once. Sequences were obtained from PBMCs. These receptor sequences come from a young woman in good health and CMV-seropositive.

V gene TRBV9 combines with J gene TRBJ1-1; 8 bases agree with TRBD1. Germline CDR1 SGDLS, CDR2 YYNGEE. The CDR3 extends over 15 amino acids. V shed 4 bases, J shed 6 bases, and the junction held 11 bases outside the gene matches. CDR3 protein: CASSPMGGQASEAFF. The CDR3 nucleotides are TGTGCCAGCAGCCCGATGGGGGGACAGGCCTCTGAAGCTTTCTTT.

The J gene is TRBJ2-1, the V gene TRBV7-9, with 7 nucleotides matching TRBD1. V trimming: 3 bases; J trimming: 7 bases; junction bases outside the gene matches: 6. The CDR3 totals 14 residues. Germline V lookup: CDR1 SEHNR, CDR2 FQNEAQ (reference sequence). CDR3 nucleotides: TGTGCCAGCAGCTTTGAAGGGGGCCTGAATGAGCAGTTCTTC. As protein: CASSFEGGLNEQFF. Full variable domain (remainder filled in from reference TRBV7-9 and TRBJ2-1): DTGVSQNPRHKITKRGQNVTFRCDPISEHNRLYWYRQTLGQGPEFLTYFQNEAQLEKSRLLSDRFSAERPKGSFSTLEIQRTEQGDSAMYLCASSFEGGLNEQFFGPGTRLTVL.

This chain connects TRBV18 to TRBJ1-1; tentative D call: TRBD1 (5 bases). V dropped 3 bases and J dropped 6 bases, with 14 bases sitting between them. Germline assignment: CDR1 KGHSH and CDR2 LQKENI. The CDR3 totals 14 residues. As DNA, the CDR3 is TGTGCCAGCTCACCTCTTCCTACGGGGGCTGAAGCTTTCTTT. It translates to CASSPLPTGAEAFF.

The chain couples TRBV6-5 to TRBJ1-2; 10 bases align to TRBD1. The CDR3 consists of 13 residues. Per germline, CDR1 MNHEY and CDR2 SVGAGI. The V segment lost 6 bases and the J segment 7 bases; nucleotides outside the gene matches: 5. CDR3 in DNA: TGTGCCAGCAGCAATAGGGACAGGGGTGGCTACACCTTC. This sequence encodes CASSNRDRGGYTF.

In the case of this clone: The sample contains more than one DNA sequence encoding this CDR3. This chain connects TRBV7-8 to TRBJ2-7, with a tentative D call TRBD2 (5 bases). Deletions cut 9 bases from V and 7 bases from J, with 19 bases between. Germline V gene sequence: CDR1 SGHVS, CDR2 FQNEAQ. CDR3 size: 13 residues. In nucleotides, the CDR3 is TGTGCCAGTAGCCGCACGAGGCCGGGGGAGCAGTACTTC. Translating gives CASSRTRPGEQYF.

The chain has TRBV29-1 and TRBJ2-7; a possible D gene is TRBD1 (6 bases). The V end was cut by 4 bases, the J end by 2 bases, with 15 bases between. The germline gives CDR1 SQVTM, CDR2 ANQGSEA. CDR3 length: 14 residues. Here the CDR3 DNA reads TGCAGCGTTGCCCAAGCGGACAGCCCCTACGAGCAGTACTTC. It is translated as CSVAQADSPYEQYF.

This rearrangement joins TRBV27 to TRBJ2-7; D perhaps matches TRBD2 (6 bases). There are 14 residues in the CDR3. Per the germline V gene, CDR1 is MNHEY and CDR2 is SMNVEV (reference sequence). The germline V and J ends were trimmed by 6 bases and 1 base, with 13 bases remaining between them. The CDR3 DNA reads as TGTGCCAGCAGGAGGGAGCGGGTGTCCTACGAGCAGTACTTC. Residues: CASRRERVSYEQYF.

J is TRBJ1-2 and V is TRBV7-2, with D unresolved. The germline CDR1 and CDR2 sequences are SGHTA and FQGNSA. V lost 4 bases and J lost 8, with 11 bases in between. The CDR3 is made up of 12 amino acids. The CDR3 loop reads CASSSTTSGYTF. Written as DNA, the CDR3 is TGTGCCAGCAGCTCCACGACTTCCGGCTACACCTTC.

The chain has TRBV5-4 and TRBJ2-5, with D possibly being TRBD2 (5 bases). The assigned J gene may be wrong: the sequence end matches TRBJ2-7 better. This CDR3 is built from 16 residues. Germline CDR1 and CDR2: SGHNT and YYREEE (reference sequence). In DNA form, the CDR3 reads TGTGCCAGCAGCTTGGGAGGGAGCGTCGCCGGCTACGAGCAGTACTTC. It is translated as CASSLGGSVAGYEQYF.

The DNA of the CDR3 is TGTGCCAGCAGCTCGTCCCTTGATGAGCAGTTCTTC. It encodes CASSSSLDEQFF. The genes are TRBV7-3 and TRBJ2-1, with D unresolved. This CDR3 spans 12 amino acids. CDR1 and CDR2 from the germline V gene are SGHTA and FQGTGA. The V end lost 4 bases, the J end lost 8 bases, and 9 bases lay between the germline ends.

The chain couples TRBV5-1 to TRBJ2-7; 7 nucleotides agree with TRBD1. V was clipped by 4 bases and J by 0 bases; unmatched bases: 1. The CDR3 consists of 13 residues. From germline, CDR1 is SGHRS and CDR2 YFSETQ. CDR3 in amino acids: CASSGTVSYEQYF. CDR3 nucleotide sequence: TGCGCCAGCAGCGGGACAGTCTCCTACGAGCAGTACTTC.

This chain links TRBV5-1 with TRBJ2-5, with 8 bases that match TRBD1. Looked up from germline, CDR1 is SGHRS and CDR2 is YFSETQ. The CDR3 has 15 amino acids. Trimming cost V 0 bases and J 6 bases; bases outside gene matches: 7. The CDR3 is CASSLAAGGPKTQYF. CDR3 nucleotide sequence: TGCGCCAGCAGCTTGGCCGCAGGGGGCCCGAAGACCCAGTACTTC.

V usage is TRBV2 and J usage is TRBJ2-3; TRBD1 matches at 7 bases. CDR1 is SNHLY and CDR2 is FYNNEI in the germline V gene. With 6 bases clipped from V and 4 bases from J, the junction kept 7 bases outside the gene matches. The CDR3 spans 14 residues. The CDR3, as DNA: TGTGCCAGCAGCAGACAGGGTATCGCAGATACGCAGTATTTT. As protein: CASSRQGIADTQYF.

This clone was seen only once. The CDR3 region has the DNA TGCGCCAGCAGTCACAACCAAGAGACCCAGTACTTC. This translates into CASSHNQETQYF. The gene calls are TRBV5-1 and TRBJ2-5; D is uncertain. CDR3 size: 12 residues. Germline V CDR1 and CDR2: SGHRS, YFSETQ. Trimming removed 5 bases at V and 0 bases at J, with 5 bases between.

The V and J genes are TRBV6-5 and TRBJ2-5; D may be TRBD1 (6 bases). TRBJ2-7 explains the end of the DNA better; the J call may be wrong. This CDR3 has 15 residues. CDR1 is MNHEY, CDR2 SVGAGI, per germline. Here the CDR3 DNA reads TGTGCCAGCAGTCCTGTAACAGGGATATCTTACGAGCAGTACTTC. It specifies CASSPVTGISYEQYF.

V and J are TRBV15 and TRBJ1-5; D might be TRBD1 (6 bases). The CDR3 is 14 residues long. The V gene's germline CDR1 is LNHNV and CDR2 YYDKDF (reference sequence). V lost 5 bases and J 4 bases, leaving 12 bases between the germline ends. The CDR3 spells CATSVQGGNQPQHF. Here the CDR3 DNA reads TGTGCCACCAGCGTACAGGGTGGAAATCAGCCCCAGCATTTT.

V and J are TRBV15 and TRBJ2-1, with TRBD2 matching 11 bases. This CDR3 spans 15 amino acids. Trimming took 3 bases from V and 5 from J; bases not matched to a gene: 3. CDR1 and CDR2 from the germline V gene are LNHNV and YYDKDF (reference sequence). The CDR3: CATSSSGRVDNEQFF. In nucleotides, the CDR3 is TGTGCCACCAGCAGTAGCGGGAGGGTGGACAATGAGCAGTTCTTC.